This T cell receptor beta chain was sequenced in a study of PD-1 blockade in mismatch repair-deficient tumors (dated 2017 in TCRdb). For the study in its entirety: The trial enrolled some 90 consecutive patients with under 15 mismatch repair-deficient cancer types between September 2013 and late 2016, all previously treated and progressing. Deep sequencing of TCR CDR3 regions was used to track tumor-associated T cell clones in peripheral blood of patients responding to PD-1 blockade.

As regards this clone: What antigen it recognizes has not been identified. The sample holds no much larger clone one base away, and base qualities are not on file.

The CDR3 measures 13 amino acids from cysteine to phenylalanine. Only CDR3 DNA remains: 39 bases, in frame from the first base. According to the germline V gene (reference sequence), CDR1 reads MNHEY and CDR2 reads SMNVEV. V is clipped by 1 base and J by 3 bases, and the sequence between their germline boundaries is 5 bases long. For every enrolled patient, mismatch repair deficiency was confirmed by either polymerase chain reaction or immunohistochemistry. TCR sequencing was carried out for three patients who responded to pembrolizumab therapy. The phase II trial prospectively evaluated PD-1 blockade with pembrolizumab in advanced mismatch repair-deficient cancers, independent of tissue of origin. Peripheral blood T cell samples were collected serially, before PD-1 blockade began and at several time points afterward. The timing of each blood sample was reported as weeks after the first dose of pembrolizumab.

The library was built by means of the immunoSEQ multiplex PCR assay. Entries here come from immuneACCESS through TCRdb and include only in-frame sequences with V and J called. Some clones fail to appear in such tables; in the studies checked, an unresolved V gene covers under half of the shortfall, and the cause of the remainder is unknown. The sample contains some 120,000 clones, about 80% of them found a single time. The ten largest make up about 5.1% of the sample. What the research found in general, with its limitations: Rapid expansion after pembrolizumab followed by contraction, generally before radiologic responses, was shown by tumor-resident clones, which were often undetectable in blood before treatment.

The sample consisted of peripheral blood, taken roughly 60 weeks after starting pembrolizumab. Here the chain combines TRBV27 and TRBJ2-3; the D gene cannot be named for sure. This TCR came from an adult with mismatch repair-deficient cancer. The bases are TGTGCCAGCAGTTTATTGAGGACAGATACGCAGTATTTT. This is translated as CASSLLRTDTQYF.